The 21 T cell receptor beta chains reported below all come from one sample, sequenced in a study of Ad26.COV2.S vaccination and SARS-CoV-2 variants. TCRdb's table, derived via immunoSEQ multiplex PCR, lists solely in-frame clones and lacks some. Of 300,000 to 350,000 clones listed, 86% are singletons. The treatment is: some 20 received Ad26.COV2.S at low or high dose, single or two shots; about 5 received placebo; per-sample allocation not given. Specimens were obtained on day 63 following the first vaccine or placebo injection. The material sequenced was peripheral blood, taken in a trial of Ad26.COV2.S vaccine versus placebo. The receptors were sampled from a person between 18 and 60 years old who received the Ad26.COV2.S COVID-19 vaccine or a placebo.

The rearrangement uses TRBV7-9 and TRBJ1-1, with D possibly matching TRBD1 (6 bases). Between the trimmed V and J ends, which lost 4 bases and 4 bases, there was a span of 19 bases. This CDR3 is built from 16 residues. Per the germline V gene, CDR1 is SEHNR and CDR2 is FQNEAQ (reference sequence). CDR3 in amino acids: CASSSFRGAGGTEAFF. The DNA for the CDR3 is TGTGCCAGCAGCTCCTTCCGGGGGGCCGGGGGCACTGAAGCTTTCTTT.

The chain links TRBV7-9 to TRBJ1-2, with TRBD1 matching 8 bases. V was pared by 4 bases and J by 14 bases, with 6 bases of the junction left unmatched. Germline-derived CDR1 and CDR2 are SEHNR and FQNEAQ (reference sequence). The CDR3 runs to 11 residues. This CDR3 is CASSSGQEITF. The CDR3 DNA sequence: TGTGCCAGCAGCTCGGGACAGGAGATTACCTTC.

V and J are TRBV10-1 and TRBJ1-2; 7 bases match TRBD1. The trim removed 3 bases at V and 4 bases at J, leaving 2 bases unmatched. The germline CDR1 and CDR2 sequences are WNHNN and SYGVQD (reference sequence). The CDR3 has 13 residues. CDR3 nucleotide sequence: TGCGCCAGCAGTGAAACAGGGGTCTATGGCTACACCTTC. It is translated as CASSETGVYGYTF.

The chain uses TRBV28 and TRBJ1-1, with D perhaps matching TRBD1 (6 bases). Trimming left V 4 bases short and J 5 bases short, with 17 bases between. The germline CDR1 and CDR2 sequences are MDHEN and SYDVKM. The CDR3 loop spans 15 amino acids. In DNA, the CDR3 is TGTGCCAGCAGTTCAGGGGACCCCCTCGGGACTGAAGCTTTCTTT. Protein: CASSSGDPLGTEAFF.

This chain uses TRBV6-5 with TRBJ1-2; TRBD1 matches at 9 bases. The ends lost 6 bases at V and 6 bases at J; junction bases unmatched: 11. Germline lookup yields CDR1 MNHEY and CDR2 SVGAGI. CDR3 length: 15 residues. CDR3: CASRFTGGAGNGYTF. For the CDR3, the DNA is TGTGCCAGCAGATTCACAGGGGGCGCAGGGAATGGCTACACCTTC.

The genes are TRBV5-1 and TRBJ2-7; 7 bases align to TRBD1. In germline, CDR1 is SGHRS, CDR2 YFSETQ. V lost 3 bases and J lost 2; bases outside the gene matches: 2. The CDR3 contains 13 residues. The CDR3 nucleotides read TGCGCCAGCAGCTCGACAGGGCCCTACGAGCAGTACTTC. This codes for CASSSTGPYEQYF.

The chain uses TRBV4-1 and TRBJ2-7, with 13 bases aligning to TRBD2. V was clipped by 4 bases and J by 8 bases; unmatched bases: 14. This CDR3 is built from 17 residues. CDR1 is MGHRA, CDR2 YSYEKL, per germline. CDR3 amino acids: CASSPDGSGTSGTQQYF. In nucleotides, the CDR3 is TGCGCCAGCAGCCCTGACGGGTCCGGGACTAGCGGGACCCAGCAGTACTTC.

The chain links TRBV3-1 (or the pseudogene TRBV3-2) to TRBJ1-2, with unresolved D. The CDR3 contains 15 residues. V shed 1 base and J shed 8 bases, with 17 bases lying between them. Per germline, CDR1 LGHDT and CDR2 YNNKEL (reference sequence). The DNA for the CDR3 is TGTGCCAGCAGCCAAGTTCGGGGAGGGATGGGAGGCTACACCTTC. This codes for CASSQVRGGMGGYTF.

The CDR3 nucleotides are TGTGCCAGCACGGATTCACCCCTCCACTTT. Protein sequence: CASTDSPLHF. The rearrangement uses TRBV11-2 and TRBJ1-6; D gene unclear. This CDR3 has 10 residues. V lost 7 bases and J lost 8, with 3 bases in between. Looked up from germline, CDR1 is SGHAT and CDR2 is FQNNGV.

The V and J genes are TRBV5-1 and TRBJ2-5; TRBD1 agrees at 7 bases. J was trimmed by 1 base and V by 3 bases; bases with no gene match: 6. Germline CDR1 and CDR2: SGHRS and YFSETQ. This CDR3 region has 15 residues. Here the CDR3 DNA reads TGCGCCAGCAGCTCGGACAGGTGGTCCCAAGAGACCCAGTACTTC. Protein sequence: CASSSDRWSQETQYF. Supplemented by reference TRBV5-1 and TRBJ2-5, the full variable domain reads KAGVTQTPRYLIKTRGQQVTLSCSPISGHRSVSWYQQTPGQGLQFLFEYFSETQRNKGNFPGRFSGRQFSNSRSEMNVSTLELGDSALYLCASSSDRWSQETQYFGPGTRLLVL.

In DNA, the CDR3 is TGTGCCAGCAGCTGGGGGGTTTTGATGGGCAATGAGCAGTTCTTC. This gives the protein CASSWGVLMGNEQFF. V is TRBV5-5 and J is TRBJ2-1; possibly TRBD2 for D (6 bases). The germline CDR1 and CDR2 sequences are SGHKS and YYEKEE (reference sequence). Trimming took off 3 bases at V and 6 bases at J, with 16 bases between the two ends. The CDR3 is 15 residues long.

The CDR3 region has the DNA TGCGCCAGCAGCCAAGTTGTCAGGGGAGACACTGAAGCTTTCTTT. Amino acids: CASSQVVRGDTEAFF. V and J are TRBV4-3 and TRBJ1-1; D perhaps matches TRBD1 (6 bases). CDR1 LGHNA and CDR2 YSLEER come from the germline V gene. CDR3 size: 15 residues. Trimming stripped 1 base from V and 3 bases from J, with 12 bases between.

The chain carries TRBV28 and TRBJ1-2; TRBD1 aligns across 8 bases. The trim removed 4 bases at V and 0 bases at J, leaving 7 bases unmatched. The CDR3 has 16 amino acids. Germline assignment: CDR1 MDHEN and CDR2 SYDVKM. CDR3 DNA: TGTGCCAGCAGTTCCCGGACAGGGAAGGCTAACTATGGCTACACCTTC. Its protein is CASSSRTGKANYGYTF.

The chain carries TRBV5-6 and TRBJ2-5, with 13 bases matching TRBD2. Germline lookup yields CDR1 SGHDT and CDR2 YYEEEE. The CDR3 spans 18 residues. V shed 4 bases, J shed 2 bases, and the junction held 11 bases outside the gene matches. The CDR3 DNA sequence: TGTGCCAGCAGCCCCCGGGTACTAGCGGGGGGGCTGCAAGAGACCCAGTACTTC. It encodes CASSPRVLAGGLQETQYF.

CDR3 bases: TGTGCCAGCAGCCAAGGGCAAGGACTAGGGAACACCGGGGAGCTGTTTTTT. Encoded protein: CASSQGQGLGNTGELFF. The chain joins TRBV3-1 (or the pseudogene TRBV3-2) to TRBJ2-2; 7 bases fit TRBD2. CDR3 length: 17 residues. CDR1 LGHDT and CDR2 YNNKEL come from the germline V gene (reference sequence). Losses at the gene ends were 1 base for V and 1 base for J; bases not matched to a gene: 6.

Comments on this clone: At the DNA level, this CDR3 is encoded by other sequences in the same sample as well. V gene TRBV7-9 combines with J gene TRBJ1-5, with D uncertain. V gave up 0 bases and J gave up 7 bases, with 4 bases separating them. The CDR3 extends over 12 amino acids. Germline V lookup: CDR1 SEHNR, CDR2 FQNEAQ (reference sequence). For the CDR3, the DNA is TGTGCCAGCAGCTTAGCGGGGCAGCCCCAGCATTTT. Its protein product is CASSLAGQPQHF.

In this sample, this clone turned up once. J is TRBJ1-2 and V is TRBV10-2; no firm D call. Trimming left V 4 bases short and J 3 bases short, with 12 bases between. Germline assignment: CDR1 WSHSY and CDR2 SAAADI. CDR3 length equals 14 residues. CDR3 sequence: CASSVGPFDYGYTF. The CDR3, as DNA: TGCGCCAGCAGTGTGGGTCCCTTTGACTATGGCTACACCTTC.

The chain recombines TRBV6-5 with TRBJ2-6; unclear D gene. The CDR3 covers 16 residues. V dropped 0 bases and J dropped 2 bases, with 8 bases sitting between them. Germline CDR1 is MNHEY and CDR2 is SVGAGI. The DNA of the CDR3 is TGTGCCAGCAGTTACTCTCGGGTAGCTGGGGCCAACGTCCTGACTTTC. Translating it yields CASSYSRVAGANVLTF.

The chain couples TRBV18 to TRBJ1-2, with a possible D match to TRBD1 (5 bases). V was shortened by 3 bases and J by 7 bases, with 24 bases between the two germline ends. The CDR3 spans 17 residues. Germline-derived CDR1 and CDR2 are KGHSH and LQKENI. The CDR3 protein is CASSPMDTNPWVGGYTF. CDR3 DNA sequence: TGTGCCAGCTCACCTATGGACACGAACCCCTGGGTGGGTGGCTACACCTTC. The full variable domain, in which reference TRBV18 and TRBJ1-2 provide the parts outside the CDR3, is NAGVMQNPRHLVRRRGQEARLRCSPMKGHSHVYWYRQLPEEGLKFMVYLQKENIIDESGMPKERFSAEFPKEGPSILRIQQVVRGDSAAYFCASSPMDTNPWVGGYTFGSGTRLTVV.

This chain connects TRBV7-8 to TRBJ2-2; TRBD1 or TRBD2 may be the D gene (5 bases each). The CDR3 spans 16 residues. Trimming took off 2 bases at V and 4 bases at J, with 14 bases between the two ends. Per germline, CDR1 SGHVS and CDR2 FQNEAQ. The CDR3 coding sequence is TGTGCCAGCAGCTTAAGAGGGGCAGAGCTCACCGGGGAGCTGTTTTTT. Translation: CASSLRGAELTGELFF.

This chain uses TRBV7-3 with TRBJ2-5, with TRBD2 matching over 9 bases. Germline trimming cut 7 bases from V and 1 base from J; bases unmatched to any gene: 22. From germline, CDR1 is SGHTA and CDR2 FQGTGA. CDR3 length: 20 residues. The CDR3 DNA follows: TGTGCCAGCATTCACCATTTTACTAGCGGGTCCCTGGGGCCCCAAGAGACCCAGTACTTC. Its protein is CASIHHFTSGSLGPQETQYF.